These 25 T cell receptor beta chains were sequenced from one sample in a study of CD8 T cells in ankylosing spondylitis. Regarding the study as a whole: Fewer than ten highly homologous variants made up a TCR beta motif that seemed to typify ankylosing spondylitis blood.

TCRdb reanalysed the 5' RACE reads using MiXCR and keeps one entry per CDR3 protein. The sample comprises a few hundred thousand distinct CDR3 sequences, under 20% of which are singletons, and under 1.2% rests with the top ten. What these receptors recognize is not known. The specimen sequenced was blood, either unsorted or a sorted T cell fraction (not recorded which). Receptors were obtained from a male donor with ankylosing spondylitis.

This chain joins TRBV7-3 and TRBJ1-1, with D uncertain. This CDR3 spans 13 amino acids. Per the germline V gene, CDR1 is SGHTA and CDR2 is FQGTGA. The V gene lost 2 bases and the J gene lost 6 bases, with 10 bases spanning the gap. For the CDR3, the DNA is TGTGCCAGCAGCTTAGTCGGTGCGGCTGAAGCTTTCTTT. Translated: CASSLVGAAEAFF.

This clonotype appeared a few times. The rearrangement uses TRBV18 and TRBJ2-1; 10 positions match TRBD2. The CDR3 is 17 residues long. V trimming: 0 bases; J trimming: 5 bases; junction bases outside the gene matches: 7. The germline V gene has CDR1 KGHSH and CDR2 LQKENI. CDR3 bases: TGTGCCAGCTCACCACCGGGTGGGCTAGCGGGGGACAATGAGCAGTTCTTC. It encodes CASSPPGGLAGDNEQFF.

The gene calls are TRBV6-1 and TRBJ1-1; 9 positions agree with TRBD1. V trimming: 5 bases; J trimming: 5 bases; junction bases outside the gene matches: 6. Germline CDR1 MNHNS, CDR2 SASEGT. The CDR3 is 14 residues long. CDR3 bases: TGTGCCAGCAGTAGACAGGGGGTCGGGACTGAAGCTTTCTTT. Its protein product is CASSRQGVGTEAFF.

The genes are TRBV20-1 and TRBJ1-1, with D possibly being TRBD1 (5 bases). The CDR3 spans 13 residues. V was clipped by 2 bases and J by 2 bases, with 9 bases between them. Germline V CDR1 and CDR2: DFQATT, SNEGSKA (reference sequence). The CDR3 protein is CSARLQGNTEAFF. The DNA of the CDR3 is TGCAGTGCTAGACTTCAGGGAAACACTGAAGCTTTCTTT.

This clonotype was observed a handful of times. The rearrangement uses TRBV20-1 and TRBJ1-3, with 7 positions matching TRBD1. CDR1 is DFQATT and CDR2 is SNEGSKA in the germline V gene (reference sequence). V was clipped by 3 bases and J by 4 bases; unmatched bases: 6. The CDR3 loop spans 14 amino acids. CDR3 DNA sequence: TGCAGTGCTAGTAGACAGGGTCTCGGAAACACCATATATTTT. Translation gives CSASRQGLGNTIYF.

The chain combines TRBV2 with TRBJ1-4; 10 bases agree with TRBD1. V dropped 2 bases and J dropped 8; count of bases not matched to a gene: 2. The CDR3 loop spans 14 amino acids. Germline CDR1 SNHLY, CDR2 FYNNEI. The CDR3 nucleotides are TGTGCCAGCAGTGAATGGACAGGGGGAGAAAAACTGTTTTTT. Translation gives CASSEWTGGEKLFF.

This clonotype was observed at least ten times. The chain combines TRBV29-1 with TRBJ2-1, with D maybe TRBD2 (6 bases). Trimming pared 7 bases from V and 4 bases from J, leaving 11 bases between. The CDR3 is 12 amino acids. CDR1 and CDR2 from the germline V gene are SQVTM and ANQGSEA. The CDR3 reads CSAGLRYNEQFF. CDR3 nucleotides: TGCAGCGCCGGACTACGGTACAATGAGCAGTTCTTC.

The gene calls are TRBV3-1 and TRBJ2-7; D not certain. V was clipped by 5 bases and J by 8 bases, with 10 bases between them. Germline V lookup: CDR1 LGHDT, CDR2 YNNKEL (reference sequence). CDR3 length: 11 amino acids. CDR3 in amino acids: CASSESNKQYF. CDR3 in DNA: TGTGCCAGCAGCGAGAGCAACAAGCAGTACTTC.

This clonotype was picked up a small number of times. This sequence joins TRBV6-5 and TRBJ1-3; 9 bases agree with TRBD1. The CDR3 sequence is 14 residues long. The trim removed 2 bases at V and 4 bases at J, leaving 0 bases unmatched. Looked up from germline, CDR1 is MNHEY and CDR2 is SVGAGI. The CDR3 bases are TGTGCCAGCAGTTACGGGACAGGGGGAAACACCATATATTTT. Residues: CASSYGTGGNTIYF.

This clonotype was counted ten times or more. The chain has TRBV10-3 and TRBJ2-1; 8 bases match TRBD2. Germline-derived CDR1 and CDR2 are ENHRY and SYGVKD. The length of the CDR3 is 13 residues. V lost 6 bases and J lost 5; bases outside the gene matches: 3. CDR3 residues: CAIRLAGDNEQFF. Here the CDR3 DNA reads TGTGCCATCAGGCTAGCGGGCGACAATGAGCAGTTCTTC.

This chain's CDR3 is CASSYKGQAIYEQYF. CDR3 bases: TGTGCCAGCAGTTACAAGGGACAGGCGATCTACGAGCAGTACTTC. V gene TRBV6-5 combines with J gene TRBJ2-7, with 8 bases lining up with TRBD1. The CDR3 has 15 amino acids. V lost 2 bases, J lost 3 bases, and 6 bases stayed unmatched. The germline CDR1 and CDR2 sequences are MNHEY and SVGAGI.

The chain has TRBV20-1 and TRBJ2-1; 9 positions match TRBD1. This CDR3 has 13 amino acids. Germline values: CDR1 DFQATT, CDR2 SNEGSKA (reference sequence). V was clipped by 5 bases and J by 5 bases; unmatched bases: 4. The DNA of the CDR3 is TGCAGTGCTGGGGACAGGGTAAACAATGAGCAGTTCTTC. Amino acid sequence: CSAGDRVNNEQFF.

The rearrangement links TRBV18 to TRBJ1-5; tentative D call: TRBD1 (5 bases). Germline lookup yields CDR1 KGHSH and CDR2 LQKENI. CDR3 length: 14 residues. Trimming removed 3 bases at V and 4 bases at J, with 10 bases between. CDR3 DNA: TGTGCCAGCTCACCGGGGCAGGAAAATCAGCCCCAGCATTTT. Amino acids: CASSPGQENQPQHF.

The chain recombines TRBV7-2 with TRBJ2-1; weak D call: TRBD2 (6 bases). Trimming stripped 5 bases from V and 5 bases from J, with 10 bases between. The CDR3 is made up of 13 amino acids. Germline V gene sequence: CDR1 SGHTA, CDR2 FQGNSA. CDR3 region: CASSRGSHNEQFF. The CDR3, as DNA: TGTGCCAGCAGCCGGGGGTCTCACAATGAGCAGTTCTTC.

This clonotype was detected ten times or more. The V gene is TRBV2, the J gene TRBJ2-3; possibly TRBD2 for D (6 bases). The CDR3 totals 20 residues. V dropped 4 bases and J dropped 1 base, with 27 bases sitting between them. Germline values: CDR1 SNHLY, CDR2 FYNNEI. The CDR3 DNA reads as TGTGCCAGCAGTGGTCCCCAAGGTGGAGTTTGGGAGCGGGGCACAGATACGCAGTATTTT. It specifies CASSGPQGGVWERGTDTQYF.

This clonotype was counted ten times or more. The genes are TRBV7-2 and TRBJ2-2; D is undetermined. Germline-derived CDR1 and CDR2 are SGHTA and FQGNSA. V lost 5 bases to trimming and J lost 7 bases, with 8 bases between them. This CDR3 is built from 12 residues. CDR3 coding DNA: TGTGCCAGCAGCATACGCGGCGGGGAGCTGTTTTTT. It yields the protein CASSIRGGELFF.

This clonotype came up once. The CDR3 reads CSARGADKETQYF. The CDR3 DNA follows: TGCAGTGCTAGAGGAGCGGATAAAGAGACCCAGTACTTC. The V call is TRBV20-1, the J call TRBJ2-5; possibly TRBD2 for D (5 bases). The CDR3 is made up of 13 amino acids. Germline CDR1 DFQATT, CDR2 SNEGSKA (reference sequence). V was trimmed by 1 base and J by 3 bases, leaving 9 bases between them.

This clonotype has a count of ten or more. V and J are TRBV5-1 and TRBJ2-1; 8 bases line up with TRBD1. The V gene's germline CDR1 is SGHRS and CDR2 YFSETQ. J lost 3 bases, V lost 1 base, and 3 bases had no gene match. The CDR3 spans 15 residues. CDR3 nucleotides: TGCGCCAGCAGCTTGCCAGGGGGCAACTACAATGAGCAGTTCTTC. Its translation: CASSLPGGNYNEQFF. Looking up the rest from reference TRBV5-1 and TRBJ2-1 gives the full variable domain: KAGVTQTPRYLIKTRGQQVTLSCSPISGHRSVSWYQQTPGQGLQFLFEYFSETQRNKGNFPGRFSGRQFSNSRSEMNVSTLELGDSALYLCASSLPGGNYNEQFFGPGTRLTVL.

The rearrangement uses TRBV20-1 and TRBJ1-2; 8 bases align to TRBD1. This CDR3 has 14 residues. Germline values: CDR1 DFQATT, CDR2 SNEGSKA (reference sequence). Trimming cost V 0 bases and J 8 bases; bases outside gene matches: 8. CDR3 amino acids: CSAREQGALGGYTF. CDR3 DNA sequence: TGCAGTGCTAGAGAGCAGGGGGCGCTCGGCGGCTACACCTTC.

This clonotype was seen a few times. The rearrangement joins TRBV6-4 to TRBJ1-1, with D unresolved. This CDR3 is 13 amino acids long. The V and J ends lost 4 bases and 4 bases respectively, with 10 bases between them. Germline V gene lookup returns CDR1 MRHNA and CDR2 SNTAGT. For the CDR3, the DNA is TGTGCCAGCAGTGCCGATTTCGCCACTGAAGCTTTCTTT. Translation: CASSADFATEAFF.

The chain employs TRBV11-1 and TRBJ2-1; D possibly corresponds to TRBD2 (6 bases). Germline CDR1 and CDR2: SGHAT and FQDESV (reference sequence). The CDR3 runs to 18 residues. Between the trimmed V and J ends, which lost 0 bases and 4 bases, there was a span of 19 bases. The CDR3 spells CASSLAGGGGVLYNEQFF. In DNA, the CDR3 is TGTGCCAGCAGCTTAGCAGGAGGCGGCGGGGTACTTTACAATGAGCAGTTCTTC.

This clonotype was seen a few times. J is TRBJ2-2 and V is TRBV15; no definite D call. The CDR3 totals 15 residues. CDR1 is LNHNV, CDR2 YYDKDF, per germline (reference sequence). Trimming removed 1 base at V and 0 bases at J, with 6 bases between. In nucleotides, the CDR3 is TGTGCCACCAGCAGAGTCGTTACGAACACCGGGGAGCTGTTTTTT. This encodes CATSRVVTNTGELFF. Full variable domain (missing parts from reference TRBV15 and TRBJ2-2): DAMVIQNPRYQVTQFGKPVTLSCSQTLNHNVMYWYQQKSSQAPKLLFHYYDKDFNNEADTPDNFQSRRPNTSFCFLDIRSPGLGDTAMYLCATSRVVTNTGELFFGEGSRLTVL.

The CDR3 loop reads CASSGGLARTDTQYF. The CDR3, as DNA: TGTGCCAGCAGCGGGGGACTAGCGCGCACAGATACGCAGTATTTT. The chain couples TRBV7-2 to TRBJ2-3, with 10 bases fitting TRBD2. This CDR3 has 15 amino acids. V lost 5 bases and J lost 1; bases outside the gene matches: 3. Germline CDR1 SGHTA, CDR2 FQGNSA.

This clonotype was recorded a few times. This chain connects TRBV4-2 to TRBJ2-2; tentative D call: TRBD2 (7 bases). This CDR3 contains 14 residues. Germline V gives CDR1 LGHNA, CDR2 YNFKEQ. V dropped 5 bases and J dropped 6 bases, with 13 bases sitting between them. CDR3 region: CASSERGGPGELFF. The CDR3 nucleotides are TGTGCCAGCAGCGAAAGGGGGGGGCCCGGGGAGCTGTTTTTT.

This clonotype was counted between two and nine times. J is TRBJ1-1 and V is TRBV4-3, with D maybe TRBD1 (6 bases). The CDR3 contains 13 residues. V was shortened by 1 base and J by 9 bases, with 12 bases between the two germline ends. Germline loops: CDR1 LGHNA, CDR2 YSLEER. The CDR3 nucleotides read TGCGCCAGCAGCCAAGGGGCGGGGACACAAGCTTTCTTT. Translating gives CASSQGAGTQAFF.